The 17 T cell receptor beta chains presented below share a single source sample, sequenced in a study of T cell clonality in common variable immunodeficiency. Which antigens these TCRs recognize remains unknown. Notes on the study in general: Reportedly, TCR beta sequences from common variable immunodeficiency showed fewer deletions and N-nucleotide insertions.

The table came from immunoSEQ multiplex PCR; TCRdb's copy has only in-frame clones and leaves some out. Observed in the sample are roughly 34,000 clones, none of them singletons. The sequenced sample was peripheral blood mononuclear cells. These receptors originate from a human donor with common variable immunodeficiency.

As for this clone: The CDR3 is cut off 3 residues early in the read; its end comes from the germline J gene. The J gene is TRBJ1-5, the V gene TRBV18; 10 nucleotides line up with TRBD1. V lost 3 bases, J lost 8 bases, and 7 bases stayed unmatched. Per the germline V gene, CDR1 is KGHSH and CDR2 is LQKENI. There are 15 residues in the CDR3. The covered CDR3 bases are TGTGCCAGCTCACCTGGGACAGGGGCAAGGGAGCCC. It codes for CASSPGTGAREP. The CDR3 reads in full as CASSPGTGAREPQHF.

This clone was counted only a few times. The CDR3 end falls 3 residues outside the read, so it is completed with the germline J gene. V usage is TRBV11-2 and J usage is TRBJ2-1; no firm D call. V shed 0 bases and J shed 6 bases, with 9 bases lying between them. In germline, CDR1 is SGHAT, CDR2 FQNNGV. The CDR3 totals 14 residues. CDR3 sequence: CASSLDWASNEQFF. Incomplete CDR3 DNA: TGTGCCAGCAGCTTAGATTGGGCTTCCAATGAG.

In the case of this clone: Read sequence stops 3 residues before the CDR3 end, and the germline J gene provides the missing end. The chain recombines TRBV19 with TRBJ2-5; TRBD1 aligns across 7 bases. CDR3 length: 13 amino acids. Trimming took 4 bases from V and 4 from J; bases not matched to a gene: 3. From germline, CDR1 is LNHDA and CDR2 SQIVND (reference sequence). CDR3 amino acids: CASSKWDRETQYF. The CDR3 bases that were read are TGTGCCAGTAGTAAGTGGGACAGAGAGACC.

Regarding this clone: The read ends 3 residues early relative to the CDR3; the germline J gene fills the gap. The V and J genes are TRBV13 and TRBJ2-7, with TRBD2 identical over 16 bases. The CDR3 length is 17 residues. CDR1 is PRHDT and CDR2 is FYEKMQ in the germline V gene (reference sequence). J was trimmed by 5 bases and V by 5 bases; bases with no gene match: 9. CDR3 DNA (partial): TGTGCCAGCAGCACTACGGGGACTAGCGGGAGGGGCCACGAG. Protein sequence: CASSTTGTSGRGHE. The entire CDR3 protein is CASSTTGTSGRGHEQYF.

This clone turned up a few times. The read terminates 3 residues ahead of where the CDR3 ends, so the germline J gene completes it. The chain couples TRBV7-9 to TRBJ1-6; D might be TRBD1 (5 bases). The CDR3 totals 14 residues. V lost 5 bases and J lost 6, with 11 bases in between. Germline lookup yields CDR1 SEHNR and CDR2 FQNEAQ (reference sequence). The CDR3 here is CASSPGLINSPLHF. The sequenced CDR3 bases are TGTGCCAGCAGCCCGGGACTGATTAATTCACCC. Full variable domain (rest looked up from reference TRBV7-9 and TRBJ1-6): DTGVSQNPRHKITKRGQNVTFRCDPISEHNRLYWYRQTLGQGPEFLTYFQNEAQLEKSRLLSDRFSAERPKGSFSTLEIQRTEQGDSAMYLCASSPGLINSPLHFGNGTRLTVT.

In this sample, this clone turned up many times. The read stops 3 residues short of the end of the CDR3; the missing end is completed from the germline J gene. This chain uses TRBV5-1 with TRBJ1-3; TRBD1 might be the D (5 bases). CDR3 length: 16 residues. The V and J ends lost 3 bases and 4 bases respectively, with 17 bases between them. The germline CDR1 and CDR2 sequences are SGHRS and YFSETQ. This CDR3 reads CASSSRGGEPGNTIYF. Partial CDR3 DNA: TGCGCCAGCAGCTCCCGTGGAGGGGAACCCGGAAACACC. Full variable domain (remainder filled in from reference TRBV5-1 and TRBJ1-3): KAGVTQTPRYLIKTRGQQVTLSCSPISGHRSVSWYQQTPGQGLQFLFEYFSETQRNKGNFPGRFSGRQFSNSRSEMNVSTLELGDSALYLCASSSRGGEPGNTIYFGEGSWLTVV.

This clone was seen only a few times. The read halts 3 residues ahead of the CDR3 end, with the missing end drawn from the germline J gene. The chain is built from TRBV19 and TRBJ1-3; 7 bases are a match to TRBD1. The CDR3 length is 14 residues. CDR1 is LNHDA, CDR2 SQIVND, per germline (reference sequence). J lost 3 bases, V lost 7 bases, and 6 bases had no gene match. The CDR3: CASTQTGFGNTIYF. CDR3 DNA (partial): TGTGCCAGTACCCAGACAGGGTTTGGAAACACC.

This clone was counted many times. The read comes to an end 3 residues before the CDR3 does, leaving the germline J gene to fill in the end. The chain has TRBV6-1 and TRBJ2-1, with 8 bases identical to TRBD1. Germline loops: CDR1 MNHNS, CDR2 SASEGT. The CDR3 is 15 amino acids. V lost 4 bases to trimming and J lost 4 bases; unmatched junction nucleotides: 6. CDR3 region: CASSGQGTGYNEQFF. CDR3 bases read: TGTGCCAGCAGTGGACAGGGGACGGGGTACAATGAG.

This clone was seen a few times. The read terminates 3 residues before the CDR3 end, so the remaining end is supplied by the germline J gene. This chain joins TRBV20-1 and TRBJ2-1; 10 bases align to TRBD2. J was trimmed by 8 bases and V by 5 bases; bases with no gene match: 9. The germline V gene has CDR1 DFQATT and CDR2 SNEGSKA (reference sequence). The CDR3 extends over 14 amino acids. CDR3 DNA, as far as it was read: TGCAGTGCTCCCCGTAGCGGGAGGTTGGATGAG. It codes for CSAPRSGRLDE. The CDR3 as a whole reads CSAPRSGRLDEQFF.

Worth noting for this clone: The sequenced fragment ends 3 residues before the CDR3 boundary, so the rest is inferred from the germline J gene. The chain employs TRBV18 and TRBJ1-5; 10 positions match TRBD1. Germline lookup yields CDR1 KGHSH and CDR2 LQKENI. The CDR3 is 16 amino acids. J was trimmed by 1 base and V by 3 bases; bases with no gene match: 3. The part of the CDR3 DNA that was read is TGTGCCAGCTCACCGGGGACAGGGGTGAGCAATCAGCCC. Protein: CASSPGTGVSNQP. The whole CDR3 sequence reads CASSPGTGVSNQPQHF.

This clone was seen more than once but under ten times. The CDR3 goes on 3 residues after the read ends, and that part is filled in from the germline J gene. The chain joins TRBV2 to TRBJ1-1; no reliable D call. The CDR3 has 13 residues. V was pared by 6 bases and J by 2 bases, with 10 bases between. Germline V lookup: CDR1 SNHLY, CDR2 FYNNEI. The CDR3 protein is CASSSLPNTEAFF. The covered CDR3 bases are TGTGCCAGCAGCTCACTTCCTAACACTGAA.

This clone has just a few counts. The read terminates 3 residues before the CDR3 end, so the remaining end is supplied by the germline J gene. This chain uses TRBV6-2 or TRBV6-3 with TRBJ2-5; D is ambiguous. The germline V and J ends were trimmed by 7 bases and 4 bases, with 19 bases remaining between them. This CDR3 comprises 15 residues. Germline V gives CDR1 MNHEY, CDR2 SVGEGT. CDR3 DNA, as far as it was read: TGTGCCAGCACCCCAAAAGCGTTTCGGCGAGAGACC. This translates into CASTPKAFRRET. The whole CDR3 region reads CASTPKAFRRETQYF.

As for this clone: Germline is not matched at one junction end, which may reflect a read error. The CDR3 end lies 3 residues beyond the end of the read and is filled in from the germline J gene. The chain couples TRBV30 to TRBJ2-1; 7 bases are a match to TRBD2. Germline loops: CDR1 GTSNPN, CDR2 SVGIG (reference sequence). The CDR3 totals 15 residues. CDR3 residues: CAWSLGGSSHNEQFF. The DNA read from the CDR3 is TGTGCCTGGAGTCTGGGCGGGAGCTCCCACAATGAG.

This clone occurred many times. Read coverage stops 3 residues before the CDR3 terminus; the germline J gene supplies the remainder. The chain carries TRBV20-1 and TRBJ2-3, with TRBD2 as a possible D gene (6 bases). CDR3 length: 17 residues. V was cut by 3 bases and J by 3 bases, with 22 bases left in between. Germline V lookup: CDR1 DFQATT, CDR2 SNEGSKA (reference sequence). CDR3 in amino acids: CSASIRGRGGSTDTQYF. The part of the CDR3 DNA that was read is TGCAGTGCTAGTATCCGTGGACGGGGAGGCTCGACAGATACG.

This clone was seen at least ten times. The DNA ends 3 residues before the CDR3 does, and the rest of the CDR3 is filled in from the germline J gene. This chain connects TRBV29-1 to TRBJ2-2; 10 nucleotides align to TRBD1. Germline loops: CDR1 SQVTM, CDR2 ANQGSEA. Trimming cost V 6 bases and J 4 bases; bases outside gene matches: 8. CDR3 length: 15 residues. The CDR3: CSVPGQGYSTGELFF. Incomplete CDR3 DNA: TGCAGCGTCCCGGGACAGGGGTATAGCACCGGGGAG.

The CDR3 spells CASSQNRGSYEQYF. The part of the CDR3 DNA that was read is TGTGCCAGCAGCCAAAACAGGGGCTCCTACGAG. The chain uses TRBV7-2 and TRBJ2-7, with TRBD1 matching over 7 bases. Read coverage stops 3 residues before the CDR3 terminus; the germline J gene supplies the remainder. Germline V lookup: CDR1 SGHTA, CDR2 FQGNSA. The CDR3 sequence is 14 residues long. The ends lost 5 bases at V and 0 bases at J; junction bases unmatched: 4.

This clone was counted many times. The read stops 3 residues short of the end of the CDR3; the missing end is completed from the germline J gene. The chain combines TRBV12-3 or TRBV12-4 with TRBJ2-1, with D possibly matching TRBD2 (6 bases). V dropped 7 bases and J dropped 8 bases, with 21 bases sitting between them. The length of the CDR3 is 15 residues. The CDR3 loop reads CASTPGLWRNDEQFF. The CDR3 DNA, read in part, is TGTGCCAGCACCCCGGGACTCTGGAGGAACGATGAG.